This is a list of T cell receptor beta chains from one sample in a study of T cell responses to AZD1222 COVID-19 vaccine. Here immunoSEQ multiplex PCR was the method, and the copy in TCRdb shows in-frame clones only, minus some. The table lists around 190,000 clones, approximately 86% of them singletons. The source material was peripheral blood, sampled 28 days after the second AZD1222 dose. Receptors originate from an adult who received the AZD1222 COVID-19 vaccine. The CDR3 runs from the conserved cysteine through the conserved F or W. A D gene is named only where the DNA matches it firmly. Clone size is stated in some rows and not others, as once, few, many or a class when expanded.

TRBJ1-6 TRBD1 TRBV5-5 NA 19 TGTGCCAGCAGCTTGGCCGCCGGACAGGGCAGCTCCTATAATTCACCCCTCCACTTT CASSLAAGQGSSYNSPLHF
TRBJ2-7 NA TRBV3-1/TRBV3-2 NA 14 TGTGCCAGCAGCCAAGGGGGTCGGACCTACGAGCAGTACTTC CASSQGGRTYEQYF
TRBJ1-1 NA TRBV27 few 18 TGTGCCAGCAGTTTATCGTTTTCTTGGCAGGGTCTGAACACTGAAGCTTTCTTT CASSLSFSWQGLNTEAFF
TRBJ2-3 NA TRBV10-1 NA 14 TGCGCCAGCAGTGATCCGGCGTACACAGATACGCAGTATTTT CASSDPAYTDTQYF
TRBJ1-4 TRBD1 TRBV5-1 NA 17 TGCGCCAGCAGCGGTGACAGGGGGATCAGGACTAATGAAAAACTGTTTTTT CASSGDRGIRTNEKLFF
TRBJ2-4 TRBD1 TRBV7-2 NA 16 TGTGCCAGCAGCACCGGGACAGGGGGAACCAAAAACATTCAGTACTTC CASSTGTGGTKNIQYF
TRBJ1-5 NA TRBV12-3/TRBV12-4 NA 13 TGTGCCAGCAGTTTAGCGGGGGACATACCCCAGCATTTT CASSLAGDIPQHF
TRBJ1-5 NA TRBV6-1 once 15 TGTGCCAGCAGTGAAGCGGTCCGGGGACGGCAGCCCCAGCATTTT CASSEAVRGRQPQHF
TRBJ1-3 NA TRBV7-8 NA 13 TGTGCCAGCAGCCCAATATCTGGAAACACCATATATTTT CASSPISGNTIYF
TRBJ1-5 NA TRBV7-2 once 12 TGTGCCAGCAGCTTACGGGGAGGGCCCCAGCATTTT CASSLRGGPQHF
TRBJ1-1 NA TRBV9 NA 16 TGTGCCAGCAGCCCCATCTTAGGGAGCCTGGGCACTGAAGCTTTCTTT CASSPILGSLGTEAFF
TRBJ2-3 NA TRBV5-1 NA 15 TGCGCCAGCAGGTTGGGGTTTATGAGCACAGATACGCAGTATTTT CASRLGFMSTDTQYF
TRBJ2-5 TRBD2 TRBV19 NA 17 TGTGCCAGTAGTAAACTAGCGGGGGCCACGTACCAAGAGACCCAGTACTTC CASSKLAGATYQETQYF
TRBJ1-1 TRBD1 TRBV5-1 NA 15 TGCGCCAGCACTCAACTCCCCGGACAGGGGTCTGAAGCTTTCTTT CASTQLPGQGSEAFF
TRBJ1-6 NA TRBV14 NA 12 TGTGCCAGCAGCCAAGATAGGGTAATTATCCACTTT CASSQDRVIIHF
TRBJ2-3 TRBD2 TRBV4-1 NA 17 TGCGCCAGCAGCCAAGATCTAGCGGGGGGACCCACAGATACGCAGTATTTT CASSQDLAGGPTDTQYF
TRBJ2-7 NA TRBV28 once 16 TGTGCCAGCACCCGGGGGACGGGAATTTTCAGTGGGGAGCAGTACTTC CASTRGTGIFSGEQYF
TRBJ2-7 NA TRBV12-5 NA 14 TGTGCTAGTGGTTTGGGGAGTTTCAACTACGAGCAGTACTTC CASGLGSFNYEQYF
TRBJ2-3 NA TRBV2 NA 12 TGTGCCAGCAGTGAATGGGGAGATACGCAGTATTTT CASSEWGDTQYF
TRBJ2-1 TRBD2 TRBV9 NA 14 TGTGCCAGCAGCCTTTTAGCGGGGGTCAATGAGCAGTTCTTC CASSLLAGVNEQFF
TRBJ2-7 NA TRBV11-1 NA 15 TGTGCCAGCAGCTTAGCACAGGGTACGTCCCACGAGCAGTACTTC CASSLAQGTSHEQYF
TRBJ1-2 NA TRBV11-3 NA 15 TGTGCCAGCAGCCCCCCTAGGGCGCAGAAGTATGGCTACACCTTC CASSPPRAQKYGYTF
TRBJ2-7 NA TRBV20-1 NA 15 TGCAGTGCTAGTAGGCTGACAGGAGAAACTTACGAGCAGTACTTC CSASRLTGETYEQYF